This is a list of T cell receptor beta chains from one sample in a study of T cells in Graves' hyperthyroidism and ophthalmopathy. TCRdb analysed the multiplex PCR reads with MiXCR anew, one entry per CDR3 protein. The sample lists approximately 620,000 distinct CDR3 sequences; around 13% were seen once. The source material was blood. These receptors were obtained from a woman between 25 and 40 years old with Graves' hyperthyroidism that later progressed to Graves' ophthalmopathy. The conserved cysteine and the conserved F or W are not part of the CDR3 here.

V	J	CDR3
TRBV12-5	TRBJ1-5	ASGSSAGDHSNQPQH
TRBV2	TRBJ2-7	ASIGGSPNLGAYEQY
TRBV7-2	TRBJ2-7	ASSLAQNYEQY
TRBV28	TRBJ2-1	ASGGTSRSYNEQF
TRBV4-3	TRBJ1-3	ASSQDRWSTGNTIY
TRBV19	TRBJ2-2	ASSMLLTGELF
TRBV19	TRBJ2-1	ASSRPTSGASYNEQF
TRBV6-2/TRBV6-3	TRBJ2-2	ASRRNIAGVGTGELF
TRBV6-1	TRBJ1-2	ASSGNYGYT
TRBV29-1	TRBJ1-2	SVGETDYYGYT
TRBV24-1	TRBJ2-1	ATSDPPGQGMGNEQF
TRBV10-3	TRBJ2-1	ATTLNLAGLYNEQF
TRBV5-6	TRBJ2-4	ASSLGTGLAKNIQY
TRBV14	TRBJ1-2	ASSQDGAPSYGYT
TRBV14	TRBJ2-5	ASSPTRPGLAEETQY
TRBV5-1	TRBJ2-7	ASSPHSDRRVSYEQY
TRBV30	TRBJ2-6	AWSPEPSGANVLT
TRBV12-3/TRBV12-4	TRBJ2-7	ASSSIDPYEQY
TRBV6-1	TRBJ1-5	ASSYIGLGARSNQPQH
TRBV19	TRBJ2-1	ASSMGRRRYNEQF
TRBV7-2	TRBJ2-1	ASSLGVGESYNEQF
TRBV28	TRBJ2-7	ASSLGRESEQY